Listed below are T cell receptor beta chains from one sample, sequenced in a study of blood T cell repertoires in COVID-19. Data came from immunoSEQ multiplex PCR; TCRdb stores just in-frame clones and leaves some out. The sample records approximately 240,000 clones, 82% being singletons. The source material was peripheral blood. The source of these receptors is a woman of 80 years or more with active or convalescent COVID-19. Both conserved end residues are part of each CDR3. Each record gives: clone size, D gene, J gene, CDR3 length, V gene, CDR3 DNA, CDR3 protein. The D gene is left open where the match is weak. Not every row has a clone size; where given, it reads once, few, many or a size class.

few - TRBJ1-5 11 TRBV20-1 TGCAGTGCTAGAGTCTTAACGGCCCAGCATTTT CSARVLTAQHF
once - TRBJ1-2 16 TRBV4-2 TGTGCCAGCAGCCAAGATAGTGGGGGGGAAGGCTATGGCTACACCTTC CASSQDSGGEGYGYTF
once TRBD1 TRBJ1-1 15 TRBV14 TGTGCCAGTTTCGACAGGGGCTACCAGAACACTGAAGCTTTCTTT CASFDRGYQNTEAFF
- TRBD1 TRBJ2-5 16 TRBV28 TGTGCCAGCAGTTTGATCGGGACAGGGGGCAAGGAGACCCAGTACTTC CASSLIGTGGKETQYF
- TRBD1 TRBJ1-4 17 TRBV28 TGTGCCAGCAGGCCAACGACAGGGGGCGCGTCAGATGAAAAACTGTTTTTT CASRPTTGGASDEKLFF
- TRBD1 TRBJ1-6 14 TRBV10-1 TGCGCCAGCAGTACCGGGACAGGGGGTTCACCCCTCCACTTT CASSTGTGGSPLHF
- - TRBJ1-5 13 TRBV10-2 TGCGCCAGCAGGGGGGGGTTGCGGCAGCCCCAGCATTTT CASRGGLRQPQHF
- - TRBJ2-7 13 TRBV5-1 TGCGCCAGCAGCTTTAGCCCTTCCTACGAGCAGTACTTC CASSFSPSYEQYF
- - TRBJ1-6 13 TRBV18 TGTGCCAGCTCACCGGGCCCCAATTCACCCCTCCACTTT CASSPGPNSPLHF
- TRBD2 TRBJ2-5 17 TRBV3-1/TRBV3-2 TGTGCCAGCAGCCAGGGACTAGCGGGGTTGAGGGGAGAGACCCAGTACTTC CASSQGLAGLRGETQYF
- TRBD1 TRBJ1-2 16 TRBV30 TGTGCCTGGACAAGGGGACAGGGGGCCTCTAACTATGGCTACACCTTC CAWTRGQGASNYGYTF
- - TRBJ1-5 14 TRBV7-7 TGTGCTAGCAGCTTCTCAGGTAGCAATCAGCCCCAGCATTTT CASSFSGSNQPQHF
- - TRBJ1-2 14 TRBV5-1 TGCGCCAGCAGCAACACCAGGGTATCCTATGGCTACACCTTC CASSNTRVSYGYTF
- TRBD1 TRBJ2-1 16 TRBV18 TGTGCCAGCTCACCTAATCAGGGGGCTTGGAGTAATGAGCAGTTCTTC CASSPNQGAWSNEQFF
- TRBD1 TRBJ2-5 15 TRBV5-4 TGTGCCAGCAGCATTCGGACAGGGACCCAAGAGACCCAGTACTTC CASSIRTGTQETQYF
once TRBD1 TRBJ1-5 13 TRBV30 TGTGCCTGGACCATGACAGGGGGCCAGCCCCAGCATTTT CAWTMTGGQPQHF
- TRBD1 TRBJ1-1 14 TRBV6-2/TRBV6-3 TGTGCCAGCAGTACCGGGACAGGGTCGTCTGAAGCTTTCTTT CASSTGTGSSEAFF
once - TRBJ2-1 15 TRBV21-1 TGTGCCAGCAAGGAGGTCCGCGGCCCCTACAATGAGCAGTTCTTC CASKEVRGPYNEQFF
- TRBD1 TRBJ2-1 15 TRBV11-3 TGTGCCAGCAGCGACCGGGACAGGGGAGGCAATGAGCAGTTCTTC CASSDRDRGGNEQFF
- - TRBJ2-2 13 TRBV7-9 TGTGCCAGCAGCTTCACTAGCACCGGGGAGCTGTTTTTT CASSFTSTGELFF
once TRBD1 TRBJ1-4 16 TRBV5-1 TGCGCCAGCAGCTTGGCGGGGACAGGGCCGCCTGAAAAACTGTTTTTT CASSLAGTGPPEKLFF
once TRBD1 TRBJ1-5 12 TRBV2 TGTGCCGGACTGACAGGGGGCCAGCCCCAGCATTTT CAGLTGGQPQHF
- TRBD2 TRBJ2-7 14 TRBV30 TGTGCCTGGAGTAGGAGGACTAGCTCCTACGAGCAGTACTTC CAWSRRTSSYEQYF
- TRBD2 TRBJ2-3 16 TRBV19 TGTGCCAGTAGTAGGACGGGGGGGTCTAGCACAGATACGCAGTATTTT CASSRTGGSSTDTQYF
once - TRBJ2-1 14 TRBV3-1/TRBV3-2 TGTGCCAGCAGCCCCCCCGGGTCCTACAATGAGCAGTTCTTC CASSPPGSYNEQFF
- - TRBJ1-1 16 TRBV7-9 TGTGCCAGCAGCAAGCAAAGACAGATAGATAACACTGAAGCTTTCTTT CASSKQRQIDNTEAFF
- TRBD2 TRBJ2-1 15 TRBV5-1 TGCGCCAGCAGCTTGGGACGGAGGGAGGGAAAAGAGCAGTTCTTC CASSLGRREGKEQFF